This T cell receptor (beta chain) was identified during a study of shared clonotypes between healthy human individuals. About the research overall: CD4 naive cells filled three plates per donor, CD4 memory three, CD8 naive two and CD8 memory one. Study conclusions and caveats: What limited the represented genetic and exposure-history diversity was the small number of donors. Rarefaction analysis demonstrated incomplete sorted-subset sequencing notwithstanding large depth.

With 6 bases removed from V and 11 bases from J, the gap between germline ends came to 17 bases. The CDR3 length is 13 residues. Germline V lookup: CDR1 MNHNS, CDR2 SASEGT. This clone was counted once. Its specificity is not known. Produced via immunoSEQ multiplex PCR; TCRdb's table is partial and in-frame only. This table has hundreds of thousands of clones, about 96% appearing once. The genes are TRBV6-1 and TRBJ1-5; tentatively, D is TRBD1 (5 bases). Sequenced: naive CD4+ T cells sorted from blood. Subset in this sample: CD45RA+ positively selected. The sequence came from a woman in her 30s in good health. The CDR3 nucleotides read TGTGCCAGCAGCGACAGTGGCGGGGGGTCCCAGCATTTT. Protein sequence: CASSDSGGGSQHF.